One T cell receptor beta chain is described in this entry. Per the original data handling: Counts of nucleated cells, estimated from reference gene primer amplification, were obtained. Clones were sequenced by immunoSEQ multiplex PCR, and TCRdb holds only the in-frame ones, with some missing. The D gene and trimming were derived from the DNA, and the V and J assignments and clone size from that table. The repertoire includes roughly 250,000 clones, approximately 80% of them detected once, and approximately 4% sits in the top ten. This sample stems from a study of blood T cell repertoires in COVID-19. Study in general: The United States, Italy and Spain supplied acute and convalescent COVID-19 samples. T cells, B-cell-depleted T cells, or PBMCs provided the cDNA or gDNA that served as material.

This CDR3 has 12 amino acids. V shed 2 bases and J shed 3 bases, with 7 bases lying between them. Germline V lookup: CDR1 SQVTM, CDR2 ANQGSEA. J is TRBJ2-5 and V is TRBV29-1; D perhaps matches TRBD2 (5 bases). The material sequenced was peripheral blood. This TCR came from a woman aged 40 to 55 with active or convalescent COVID-19. In nucleotides, the CDR3 is TGCAGCGTTGAATCGGGGAAAGAGACCCAGTACTTC. Protein product: CSVESGKETQYF.